A selection of T cell receptor beta chains follows, all from one sample in a study of somatic mutations in cytotoxic T cells in rheumatoid arthritis. Generated by immunoSEQ multiplex PCR, the TCRdb table keeps only in-frame clones and is missing some. In the table there are some 12,000 clones, around three quarters of which are singletons. The sequenced material came from CD8+ T cells sorted from blood. These receptors came from a man aged 60 to 69 in good health. CDR3s include the opening cysteine and the closing phenylalanine or tryptophan. D genes are given only for firm matches. Size is omitted from some rows. Given values are once, few, many or a class for expanded clones.

cdr3_length clone_size d_call j_call v_call cdr3_nt cdr3_aa
15 - - TRBJ2-2 TRBV28 TGTGCCAGCAGTTACGAGATCCGGGACACCGGGGAGCTGTTTTTT CASSYEIRDTGELFF
15 - - TRBJ2-3 TRBV6-6 TGTGCCAGCAGTTACTCAAACGCAGGGGTAGATACGCAGTATTTT CASSYSNAGVDTQYF
13 - TRBD1 TRBJ2-7 TRBV2 TGTGCCAGCAGGGCAGGGGGCCCCTACGAGCAGTACTTC CASRAGGPYEQYF
16 - TRBD2 TRBJ2-7 TRBV4-2 TGTGCCAGCAGCCAAGATCTAACTAGCGGGAGTTACGAGCAGTACTTC CASSQDLTSGSYEQYF
17 - - TRBJ2-7 TRBV21-1 TGTGCCAGCAGCACCAGTGGGGTAGCGGGGGGTGGGTACGAGCAGTACTTC CASSTSGVAGGGYEQYF
15 - - TRBJ2-1 TRBV13 TGTGCCAGCAGCTTATTCAGTGGCCAAAGGGATGAGCAGTTCTTC CASSLFSGQRDEQFF
12 - TRBD1 TRBJ2-5 TRBV2 TGTGCCAGCAGCGACAGGGGTGAGACCCAGTACTTC CASSDRGETQYF
13 - - TRBJ1-5 TRBV28 TGTGCCAGCTCGAGGGGCGGCAATCAGCCCCAGCATTTT CASSRGGNQPQHF
16 - TRBD2 TRBJ2-3 TRBV7-3 TGTGCCAGCAGCTCGGGTAGCGGGGGACCCACAGATACGCAGTATTTT CASSSGSGGPTDTQYF
14 - - TRBJ2-7 TRBV9 TGTGCCAGCAGCGTAGCAGGGGACCCCTACGAGCAGTACTTC CASSVAGDPYEQYF
11 - - TRBJ2-2 TRBV28 TGTGCCAGCAGTTTATCCGGGGAGCTGTTTTTT CASSLSGELFF
15 - TRBD1 TRBJ2-3 TRBV7-8 TGTGCCAGCAGCACCACAGGGGGCTCCTTGGATACGCAGTATTTT CASSTTGGSLDTQYF
15 - TRBD1 TRBJ2-7 TRBV4-1 TGCGCCAGCAGCCTAACGAGGGACAGGGTTTACGAGCAGTACTTC CASSLTRDRVYEQYF
14 few - TRBJ1-2 TRBV18 TGTGCCAGCTCACCACCTGAAGAGAACTATGGCTACACCTTC CASSPPEENYGYTF
14 - - TRBJ2-5 TRBV7-6 TGTGCCAGCAGCTTAGAGACAGTACAAGAGACCCAGTACTTC CASSLETVQETQYF
15 - - TRBJ2-2 TRBV4-3 TGCGCCAGCAGCCAAGAGCCTAGCAACACCGGGGAGCTGTTTTTT CASSQEPSNTGELFF
13 - - TRBJ2-7 TRBV7-2 TGTGCCAGCAGCTTTCCGAGCTCCTACGAGCAGTACTTC CASSFPSSYEQYF
14 - TRBD1 TRBJ1-2 TRBV7-2 TGTGCCAGCAGCTTAGGGGACAGGGCATATGGCTACACCTTC CASSLGDRAYGYTF